This record concerns one TCR beta chain sequence. This specimen belongs to a study of human T cells and chemical hapten exposure. One entry per CDR3 protein results from TCRdb running MiXCR on the RACE reads. Among roughly 140,000 distinct CDR3 sequences listed, approximately 12% were seen once. Stated time point: patch test 2, 6 weeks after DPC sensitization. The treatment denotes: therapeutic diphenylcyclopropenone sensitization with weekly scalp DPC. V lost 6 bases and J lost 0, with 9 bases in between. This CDR3 spans 13 amino acids. Germline CDR1 is ENHRY and CDR2 is SYGVKD. This chain joins TRBV10-3 and TRBJ2-7; D gene ambiguous. This receptor was identified in a woman between 50 and 59 years old with alopecia areata. Some clones in this sample may be carry-over from other donors' samples. The sequenced sample was whole blood, obtained in connection with sensitization to the hapten diphenylcyclopropenone (DPC). DNA for the CDR3: TGTGCCATCAGCCAGACTTCCTCCTACGAGCAGTACTTC. Protein sequence: CAISQTSSYEQYF.